This entry lists 9 T cell receptor beta chains sequenced from one sample in a study of T cell repertoires in cytomegalovirus infection. Antigen specificity for these receptors is unknown. In TCRdb, the reads were re-called with MiXCR into one record per CDR3 protein. The sample holds approximately 140,000 distinct CDR3 sequences, roughly a quarter seen once. The specimen sequenced was PBMCs, sequenced either directly or after in vitro stimulation (not recorded which). The receptors were gathered from a human donor in good health (CMV status not recorded). Some clones in this sample may be carry-over from other donors' samples.

The chain recombines TRBV7-2 with TRBJ2-5, with 8 nucleotides matching TRBD2. J was trimmed by 4 bases and V by 5 bases; bases with no gene match: 6. This CDR3 has 14 amino acids. Germline V gene lookup returns CDR1 SGHTA and CDR2 FQGNSA. The CDR3 DNA reads TGTGCCAGCAGCATACAGCGGGGGCGAGAGACCCAGTACTTC. It translates to CASSIQRGRETQYF.

This clonotype showed up many times. The chain combines TRBV7-6 with TRBJ1-3; TRBD1 aligns across 7 bases. The germline gives CDR1 SGHVS, CDR2 FNYEAQ. CDR3 length: 15 residues. V shed 5 bases and J 0 bases; nucleotides not matched to a gene: 4. Here the CDR3 reads CASSLGQVSGNTIYF. CDR3 bases: TGTGCCAGCAGCCTCGGACAGGTCTCTGGAAACACCATATATTTT.

In its sample, this clonotype was seen a few times. J is TRBJ1-4 and V is TRBV7-8, with TRBD1 identical over 10 bases. Germline CDR1 and CDR2: SGHVS and FQNEAQ. V was clipped by 6 bases and J by 8 bases; unmatched bases: 9. There are 15 residues in the CDR3. The CDR3 loop reads CASSLGTGEREKLFF. CDR3 nucleotides: TGTGCCAGCAGTCTTGGGACAGGGGAAAGAGAAAAACTGTTTTTT.

This clonotype was observed a handful of times. The chain is built from TRBV12-3 or TRBV12-4 and TRBJ2-1, with D uncertain. This CDR3 has 15 residues. Trimming took off 4 bases at V and 3 bases at J, with 13 bases between the two ends. The CDR3 loop reads CASSSPVRVYNEQFF. CDR3 DNA sequence: TGTGCCAGCAGTTCCCCAGTAAGGGTCTACAATGAGCAGTTCTTC.

The chain employs TRBV9 and TRBJ1-5, with D hard to call. Looked up from germline, CDR1 is SGDLS and CDR2 is YYNGEE. Trimming pared 0 bases from V and 4 bases from J, leaving 11 bases between. This CDR3 is built from 15 residues. The CDR3 nucleotides are TGTGCCAGCAGCGTAGGGGAGAGGACTAATCAGCCCCAGCATTTT. Residues: CASSVGERTNQPQHF.

This chain uses TRBV19 with TRBJ1-1, with D unresolved. Trimming took off 5 bases at V and 4 bases at J, with 17 bases between the two ends. The CDR3 extends over 15 amino acids. The germline V gene has CDR1 LNHDA and CDR2 SQIVND (reference sequence). CDR3 bases: TGTGCCAGTAGTTCGGGGTCGTTCGGCAGCACTGAAGCTTTCTTT. It translates to CASSSGSFGSTEAFF.

The chain uses TRBV15 and TRBJ2-5; D tentatively reads TRBD1 or TRBD2 (5 bases each). The CDR3 runs to 14 residues. V shed 6 bases and J shed 3 bases, with 14 bases lying between them. Germline V CDR1 and CDR2: LNHNV, YYDKDF (reference sequence). CDR3 bases: TGTGCCACCAGAGAGGGACCTAATAAAGAGACCCAGTACTTC. It is translated as CATREGPNKETQYF.

This clonotype was detected once. The rearrangement uses TRBV20-1 and TRBJ2-7; no firm D call. The CDR3 is 11 amino acids. Germline assignment: CDR1 DFQATT and CDR2 SNEGSKA (reference sequence). The V end was cut by 0 bases, the J end by 9 bases, with 9 bases between. As DNA, the CDR3 is TGCAGTGCTAGAGATCAGACGGTGCAGTACGTC. Residues: CSARDQTVQYV.

This clonotype was seen a few times. The chain couples TRBV20-1 to TRBJ1-5; D is unclear. The CDR3 length is 14 residues. Germline-derived CDR1 and CDR2 are DFQATT and SNEGSKA (reference sequence). Between the trimmed V and J ends, which lost 2 bases and 0 bases, there was a span of 8 bases. The CDR3: CSARLQNSNQPQHF. The CDR3 bases are TGCAGTGCTAGACTTCAGAATAGCAATCAGCCCCAGCATTTT.